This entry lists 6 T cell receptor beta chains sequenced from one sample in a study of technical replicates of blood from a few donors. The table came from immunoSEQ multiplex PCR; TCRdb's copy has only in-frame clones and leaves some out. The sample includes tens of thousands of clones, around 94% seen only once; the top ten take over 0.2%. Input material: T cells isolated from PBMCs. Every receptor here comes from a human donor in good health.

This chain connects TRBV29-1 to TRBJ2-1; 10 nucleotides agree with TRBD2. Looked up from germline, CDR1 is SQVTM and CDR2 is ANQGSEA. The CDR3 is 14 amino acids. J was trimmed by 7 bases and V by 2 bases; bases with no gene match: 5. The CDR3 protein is CSVELAGVENEQFF. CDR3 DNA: TGCAGCGTTGAACTAGCGGGAGTAGAAAATGAGCAGTTCTTC.

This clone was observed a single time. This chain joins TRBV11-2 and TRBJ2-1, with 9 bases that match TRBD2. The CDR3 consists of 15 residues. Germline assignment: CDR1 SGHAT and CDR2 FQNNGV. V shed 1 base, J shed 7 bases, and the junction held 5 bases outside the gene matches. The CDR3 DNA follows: TGTGCCAGCAGCTTAGTAGCGGGAGTGCGGAATGAGCAGTTCTTC. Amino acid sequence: CASSLVAGVRNEQFF.

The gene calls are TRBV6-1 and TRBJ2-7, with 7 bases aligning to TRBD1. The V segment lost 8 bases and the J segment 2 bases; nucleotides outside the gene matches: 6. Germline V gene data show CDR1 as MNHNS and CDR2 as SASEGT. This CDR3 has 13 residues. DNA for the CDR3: TGTGCCAGCGAAACAGGGGCCACCTACGAGCAGTACTTC. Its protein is CASETGATYEQYF.

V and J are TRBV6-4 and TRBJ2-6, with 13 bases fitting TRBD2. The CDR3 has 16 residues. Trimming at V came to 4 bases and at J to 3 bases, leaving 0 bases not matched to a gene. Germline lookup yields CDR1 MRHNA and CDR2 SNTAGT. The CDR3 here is CASSGTSGGGANVLTF. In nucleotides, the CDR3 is TGTGCCAGCAGTGGGACTAGCGGGGGTGGGGCCAACGTCCTGACTTTC.

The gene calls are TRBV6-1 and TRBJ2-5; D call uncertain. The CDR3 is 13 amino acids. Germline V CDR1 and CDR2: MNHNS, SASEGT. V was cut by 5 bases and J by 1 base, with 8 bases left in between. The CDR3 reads CASSPGLQETQYF. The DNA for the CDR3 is TGTGCCAGCAGTCCCGGTCTCCAAGAGACCCAGTACTTC.

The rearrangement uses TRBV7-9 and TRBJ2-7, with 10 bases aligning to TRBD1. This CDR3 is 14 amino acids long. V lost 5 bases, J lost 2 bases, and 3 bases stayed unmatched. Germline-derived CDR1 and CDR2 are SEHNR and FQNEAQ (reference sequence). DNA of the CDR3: TGTGCCAGCAGCGCAGGACAGGGGGCCTACGAGCAGTACTTC. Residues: CASSAGQGAYEQYF. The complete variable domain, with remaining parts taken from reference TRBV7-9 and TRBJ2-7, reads DTGVSQNPRHKITKRGQNVTFRCDPISEHNRLYWYRQTLGQGPEFLTYFQNEAQLEKSRLLSDRFSAERPKGSFSTLEIQRTEQGDSAMYLCASSAGQGAYEQYFGPGTRLTVT.